This T cell receptor beta chain was captured in a study of PD-1 blockade in classical Hodgkin lymphoma. Clones were read by immunoSEQ multiplex PCR, and TCRdb kept only the in-frame ones, dropping some. The sample has fewer than 3,500 clones; nearly 80% are singletons. Time point reported: newly diagnosed, previously untreated cHL patient sample. After thawing, PBMCs were subjected to magnetic negative selection to isolate CD8+ T cells. Worth noting for this clone: Its antigen remains unidentified.

Whole-study findings and limits: Sources of repertoire differences remain undefined, possibly disease activity or prior therapy. Lower baseline TCR diversity was reported for newly diagnosed patients than for healthy donors.

Germline-derived CDR1 and CDR2 are SEHNR and FQNEAQ (reference sequence). The CDR3 spans 16 residues. The V segment lost 4 bases and the J segment 6 bases; nucleotides outside the gene matches: 7. The sequence was collected from a human donor with classical Hodgkin lymphoma. Source material: CD8+ T cells from blood. V and J are TRBV7-9 and TRBJ2-2, with 11 bases lining up with TRBD2. The CDR3 DNA reads TGTGCCAGCAGCTCGACTAGCGGGATAGGTCCCGGGGAGCTGTTTTTT. It codes for CASSSTSGIGPGELFF.